The clone carrying this T cell receptor (beta chain) was seen a single time. The data originate from a study of blood T cell repertoires in COVID-19. About the research overall: Donors in the United States, Italy and Spain gave samples during acute or convalescent COVID-19.

Participants were aged roughly 18 to 90 years from about 25 US areas. The study assigned cohorts using participant-reported clinical history. This CDR3 region has 12 residues. The junction had 1 base not matched to a gene; V was cut back by 6 bases and J by 6 bases. Authors' processing steps: Reference gene primer amplification gave estimated nucleated cell counts. Generated by immunoSEQ multiplex PCR, the TCRdb table keeps only in-frame clones and is missing some. V and J calls and clone size follow that table, whereas D and trimming were derived from the DNA. This sample has approximately 250,000 clones, with approximately 90% found just once.

The V call is TRBV12-3 or TRBV12-4, the J call TRBJ2-2; 7 nucleotides line up with TRBD1. The sequence was collected from a man aged 35-49 years who had been exposed to COVID-19. The sequenced sample was PBMCs or T cells enriched from blood (not recorded which). CDR3 amino acids: CASRQGSGELFF. CDR3 DNA sequence: TGTGCCAGCAGACAGGGGTCCGGGGAGCTGTTTTTT.